Presented here are 21 T cell receptor beta chains from one specimen sequenced in a study of Ad26.COV2.S vaccination and SARS-CoV-2 variants. Sequencing used immunoSEQ multiplex PCR; TCRdb keeps in-frame clones, though not all of them. Among approximately 420,000 clones listed, 70% to 90% were seen once. The treatment denotes: around 19 received Ad26.COV2.S at low or high dose, single or two shots; 5 received placebo; per-sample allocation not given. All samples were drawn on day 63, counting from the first vaccine or placebo injection. The sample was peripheral blood, taken in a trial of Ad26.COV2.S vaccine versus placebo. Receptors were obtained from a person between 18 and 59 years old who received the Ad26.COV2.S COVID-19 vaccine or a placebo.

This chain links TRBV30 with TRBJ1-5; D possibly corresponds to TRBD1 (5 bases). The CDR3 is 15 residues long. V was pared by 2 bases and J by 0 bases, with 11 bases between. Germline CDR1 GTSNPN, CDR2 SVGIG (reference sequence). CDR3 residues: CAWSPGQVSNQPQHF. Written as DNA, the CDR3 is TGTGCCTGGAGTCCGGGGCAGGTTAGCAATCAGCCCCAGCATTTT.

The CDR3 sequence is CAASPLGLAVEQFF. In DNA form, the CDR3 reads TGTGCCGCATCCCCCCTCGGACTAGCTGTTGAGCAGTTCTTC. The V call is TRBV6-5, the J call TRBJ2-1; 8 bases line up with TRBD2. This CDR3 is 14 amino acids long. V lost 11 bases and J lost 9; bases outside the gene matches: 15. CDR1 is MNHEY and CDR2 is SVGAGI in the germline V gene.

V is TRBV18 and J is TRBJ2-2; D unclear. The CDR3 covers 14 residues. V was shortened by 3 bases and J by 6 bases, with 11 bases between the two germline ends. Per germline, CDR1 KGHSH and CDR2 LQKENI. This CDR3 is CASSPDEVAGELFF. In DNA, the CDR3 is TGTGCCAGCTCACCCGACGAGGTGGCCGGGGAGCTGTTTTTT.

This clone was counted only a few times. The chain is built from TRBV7-9 and TRBJ2-7; D possibly matches TRBD1 or TRBD2 (5 bases each). Germline V gene data show CDR1 as SEHNR and CDR2 as FQNEAQ (reference sequence). The CDR3 has 13 amino acids. Trimming took 4 bases from V and 6 from J, leaving 13 bases between them. In DNA form, the CDR3 reads TGTGCCAGCAGCTCTTGGTCGGGGCTCGAGCAGTACTTC. It encodes CASSSWSGLEQYF.

This rearrangement joins TRBV6-5 to TRBJ1-2; maybe TRBD1 (5 bases). Germline V gives CDR1 MNHEY, CDR2 SVGAGI. V lost 0 bases and J 5 bases, leaving 13 bases between the germline ends. The CDR3 consists of 15 residues. In DNA, the CDR3 is TGTGCCAGCAGTTACTCAGTAACGGGGGATTATGGCTACACCTTC. This gives the protein CASSYSVTGDYGYTF.

V usage is TRBV2 and J usage is TRBJ2-1, with 10 bases lining up with TRBD1. The CDR3 loop spans 18 amino acids. From germline, CDR1 is SNHLY and CDR2 FYNNEI. Trimming took 5 bases from V and 0 from J; bases not matched to a gene: 10. The CDR3 DNA reads TGTGCCAGCAGTCCCCGGGACAGGGGTCCGAGCTCCTACAATGAGCAGTTCTTC. Its translation: CASSPRDRGPSSYNEQFF.

The gene calls are TRBV7-9 and TRBJ2-7; maybe TRBD1 (6 bases). Germline CDR1 and CDR2: SEHNR and FQNEAQ (reference sequence). Trimming removed 10 bases from V and 3 bases from J, with 16 bases in between. The CDR3 is 13 residues long. The CDR3 loop is CATLGVGGYEQYF. For the CDR3, the DNA is TGTGCCACCCTCGGAGTAGGGGGCTACGAGCAGTACTTC.

V usage is TRBV6-1 and J usage is TRBJ2-3; 8 bases are shared with TRBD1. CDR1 is MNHNS and CDR2 is SASEGT in the germline V gene. The CDR3 sequence is 17 residues long. V shed 4 bases, J shed 4 bases, and the junction held 13 bases outside the gene matches. The CDR3 nucleotides read TGTGCCAGCAGTGCCACTTCAGGGGGCTCCAGTTCAGATACGCAGTATTTT. This codes for CASSATSGGSSSDTQYF.

The J gene is TRBJ1-2, the V gene TRBV7-9; 7 nucleotides align to TRBD1. This CDR3 spans 15 amino acids. The V gene end was trimmed by 5 bases and the J gene end by 4 bases; junction bases not matched to a gene: 10. Germline V gene lookup returns CDR1 SEHNR and CDR2 FQNEAQ (reference sequence). CDR3 in amino acids: CASSPQGGAVYGYTF. Here the CDR3 DNA reads TGTGCCAGCAGCCCTCAGGGGGGGGCGGTCTATGGCTACACCTTC.

The CDR3 nucleotides read TGCAGCGTTGAAGGCCCGTATCAGGGGTCGGCTGGCTACACCTTC. This codes for CSVEGPYQGSAGYTF. The chain uses TRBV29-1 and TRBJ1-2; D possibly corresponds to TRBD1 (6 bases). The CDR3 runs 15 residues. Germline CDR1 reads SQVTM; CDR2 reads ANQGSEA. V was clipped by 1 base and J by 7 bases, with 19 bases between them.

CDR3 sequence: CASSLGGDNYGYTF. The CDR3 DNA reads TGTGCCAGCAGTTTGGGCGGCGATAACTATGGCTACACCTTC. The V call is TRBV27, the J call TRBJ1-2; D gene ambiguous. The germline CDR1 and CDR2 sequences are MNHEY and SMNVEV (reference sequence). This CDR3 region has 14 residues. V was clipped by 3 bases and J by 1 base, with 9 bases between them.

This clone showed up just a few times. This rearrangement joins TRBV10-3 to TRBJ2-7; D gene uncertain. V gave up 9 bases and J gave up 0 bases, with 15 bases separating them. Per the germline V gene, CDR1 is ENHRY and CDR2 is SYGVKD. The CDR3 loop spans 14 amino acids. CDR3 protein: CAITGSEGSYEQYF. DNA for the CDR3: TGTGCCATAACGGGCAGCGAAGGCTCCTACGAGCAGTACTTC.

V gene TRBV25-1 combines with J gene TRBJ2-5; 7 bases are shared with TRBD1. J lost 1 base, V lost 6 bases, and 2 bases had no gene match. Germline-derived CDR1 and CDR2 are MGHDK and SYGVNS. The CDR3 spans 13 residues. CDR3 protein: CASRGTVQETQYF. CDR3 coding DNA: TGTGCCAGCAGGGGGACAGTCCAAGAGACCCAGTACTTC. The variable domain in full, with the rest retrieved from reference TRBV25-1 and TRBJ2-5, is EADIYQTPRYLVIGTGKKITLECSQTMGHDKMYWYQQDPGMELHLIHYSYGVNSTEKGDLSSESTVSRIRTEHFPLTLESARPSHTSQYLCASRGTVQETQYFGPGTRLLVL.

This clone was detected only a few times. V is TRBV5-4 and J is TRBJ1-1, with TRBD1 as a possible D gene (6 bases). The CDR3 covers 13 residues. The V end lost 7 bases, the J end lost 8 bases, and 18 bases lay between the germline ends. Germline loops: CDR1 SGHNT, CDR2 YYREEE (reference sequence). The CDR3 loop is CASGVGEGQEAFF. Here the CDR3 DNA reads TGTGCCAGCGGCGTCGGGGAAGGACAGGAAGCTTTCTTT.

The V call is TRBV5-4, the J call TRBJ1-1; tentative D call: TRBD1 (6 bases). V gave up 1 base and J gave up 2 bases, with 9 bases separating them. The CDR3 spans 14 residues. Germline V gene lookup returns CDR1 SGHNT and CDR2 YYREEE (reference sequence). The CDR3 nucleotides are TGTGCCAGCAGCTTGAGGGGGGCTAACACTGAAGCTTTCTTT. It translates to CASSLRGANTEAFF.

The J gene is TRBJ2-2, the V gene TRBV5-1; D is perhaps TRBD1 (6 bases). The germline V and J ends were trimmed by 4 bases and 2 bases, with 21 bases remaining between them. CDR3 length: 18 amino acids. The germline gives CDR1 SGHRS, CDR2 YFSETQ. CDR3 protein: CASSQLPRTEVNTGELFF. CDR3 nucleotide sequence: TGCGCCAGCAGCCAGTTACCACGGACAGAAGTAAACACCGGGGAGCTGTTTTTT.

The chain has TRBV5-1 and TRBJ1-1, with D perhaps TRBD1 (5 bases). The CDR3 extends over 13 amino acids. Germline-derived CDR1 and CDR2 are SGHRS and YFSETQ. V lost 4 bases to trimming and J lost 5 bases, with 12 bases between them. This CDR3 is CASSPAGTTEAFF. CDR3 DNA: TGCGCCAGCAGCCCAGCAGGGACGACTGAAGCTTTCTTT.

This rearrangement joins TRBV19 to TRBJ1-2, with 12 bases lining up with TRBD1. Germline V gene lookup returns CDR1 LNHDA and CDR2 SQIVND (reference sequence). CDR3 size: 15 residues. The ends lost 6 bases at V and 3 bases at J; junction bases unmatched: 5. CDR3 coding DNA: TGTGCCAGTAGCGCCGGGACAGGGGGCGACTATGGCTACACCTTC. Protein product: CASSAGTGGDYGYTF.

V gene TRBV5-1 combines with J gene TRBJ1-4; D may be TRBD1 (6 bases). The CDR3 has 15 amino acids. The germline gives CDR1 SGHRS, CDR2 YFSETQ. The V end lost 4 bases, the J end lost 3 bases, and 13 bases lay between the germline ends. The CDR3 DNA reads TGCGCCAGCAGCCCCAGGGGAGAATCTAATGAAAAACTGTTTTTT. This translates into CASSPRGESNEKLFF.

CDR3 loop: CASSLAGTSTDTQYF. Written as DNA, the CDR3 is TGTGCCAGCTCCTTAGCGGGGACTAGCACAGATACGCAGTATTTT. The genes are TRBV18 and TRBJ2-3; 8 nucleotides match TRBD2. Germline V gene lookup returns CDR1 KGHSH and CDR2 LQKENI. Germline trimming cut 6 bases from V and 0 bases from J; bases unmatched to any gene: 5. CDR3 size: 15 residues.

This clone was detected only a few times. The gene calls are TRBV19 and TRBJ2-7; D ambiguous. V lost 3 bases, J lost 6 bases, and 15 bases lay in between. Germline V gives CDR1 LNHDA, CDR2 SQIVND (reference sequence). The length of the CDR3 is 14 residues. The CDR3 DNA reads as TGTGCCAGTAGTATTTCTAGTTCGATCGGCGAGCAGTACTTC. This sequence encodes CASSISSSIGEQYF.